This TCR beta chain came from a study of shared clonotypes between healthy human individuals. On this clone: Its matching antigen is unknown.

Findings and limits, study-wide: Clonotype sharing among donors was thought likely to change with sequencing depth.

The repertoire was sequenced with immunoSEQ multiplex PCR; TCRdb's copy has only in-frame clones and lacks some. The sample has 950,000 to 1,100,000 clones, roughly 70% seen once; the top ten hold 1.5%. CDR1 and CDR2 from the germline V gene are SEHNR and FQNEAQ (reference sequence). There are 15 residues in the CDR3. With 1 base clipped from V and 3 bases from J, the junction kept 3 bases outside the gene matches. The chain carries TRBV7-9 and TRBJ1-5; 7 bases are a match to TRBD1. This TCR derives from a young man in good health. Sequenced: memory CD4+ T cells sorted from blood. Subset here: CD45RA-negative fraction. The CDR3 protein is CASSLGRGYNQPQHF. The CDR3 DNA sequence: TGTGCCAGCAGCTTAGGCAGGGGGTACAATCAGCCCCAGCATTTT.